Detailed here is one T cell receptor (beta chain). Its antigen is not yet known. There are no base qualities to consult, and no much larger clone falls within one base. The method behind the library was the immunoSEQ multiplex PCR assay. For most patients, genomic DNA was isolated with the Qiagen DNeasy Blood and Tissue Kit and shipped frozen to Adaptive Biotechnologies for TCR sequencing. For most patients, genomic DNA was subjected to high-throughput TCR-beta CDR3 sequencing by Adaptive Biotechnologies. As for the original processing: TCR sequencing data were retrieved from Adaptive's ImmunoSEQ software for roughly 17 patients, whereas a few other patients were processed with MiXCR and VDJtools. To correct CD4 versus CD8 sorting errors, sequences present in both subsets at a frequency ratio below 5:1 were removed. CDR3 nucleotide sequences shared between donor and recipient were removed because the origin of such sequences could not be assigned. To be classed as alloreactive, a clone needed at least 2-fold expansion over unstimulated cells and a minimum CFSE-low frequency of 0.002% (template counts) or 0.001% (read counts). Mappable clones were those detected in sequenced pre-transplant spleen, lymph node, or MLR CFSE-low populations of the donor or recipient. The cumulative frequency of alloreactive clones was calculated as a percentage of all sequences, weighted by copy number. Drawn from immuneACCESS, this table holds only the in-frame rearrangements with V and J called that TCRdb kept. Clones are partly lost; checked studies trace under half to an unresolved V gene and leave the rest unexplained. Clone size and V and J calls were adopted from that table, with D and trimming inferred from the DNA. The sample table records about 110,000 clones; just over 90% of these occur just once. The top ten clonotypes cover 0.45% to 0.65% of the sample.

The time point label on this specimen signifies: cells obtained before transplantation from donor or recipient. CD3+CD4+ and CD3+CD8+ populations were FACS-sorted from unstimulated pre-transplant donor and recipient cells taken from spleen or lymph nodes. The data were taken from a study of graft-versus-host responses after intestinal transplantation (dated by TCRdb to about 2021). Describing the broader study: The transplants that recipients received were multivisceral, liver-intestinal, or isolated intestinal. Every recipient was given anti-thymocyte globulin induction, then maintenance tacrolimus and steroids for about three years. Bulk TCR-beta CDR3 sequencing was used to track graft-versus-host and host-versus-graft alloreactive T cell clones in the graft, circulation and bone marrow after intestinal transplantation. To identify alloreactive clones, pre-transplant mixed lymphocyte reaction products were sequenced and then compared with unstimulated pre-transplant donor and recipient T cells. The cohort enrolled 20 to 30 intestinal transplant recipients including one retransplant, and 3 patients lacking pretransplant specimens were excluded. A peak of at least 4% donor T cells among recipient peripheral blood mononuclear cells was the definition used for donor T cell macrochimerism. Rather than going through the commercial service, samples from a few later patients were sequenced in-house on an Illumina MiSeq and processed with MiXCR. Overall study outcomes, separate from this receptor: Early after transplant, peak levels of circulating GvH clones were associated with declines in HvG clones. GvH clones were detected in recipient bone marrow, and some appeared earlier in ileal mucosa or blood, consistent with an intestinal mucosal origin. High GvH to HvG T cell clonal ratios were observed in the allografts of patients with donor T cell macrochimerism. Conclusions were limited by the relatively low number and heterogeneity of intestinal transplant patients.

The receptor was isolated from a human donor who received an intestinal transplant. Sequenced here: unstimulated CD8+ T cells sorted from spleen or lymph node cells, sampled before intestinal transplant.

The CDR3 sequence is CASSSGAIGPLYEQYF. The DNA is TGTGCCAGCAGTTCAGGGGCGATTGGCCCCCTCTACGAGCAGTACTTC. The sequence links TRBV2 to TRBJ2-7; TRBD1 is possibly the D segment (6 matching bases). The germline V gene specifies SNHLY as CDR1 and FYNNEI as CDR2. At the junction V is shortened by 5 bases and J by 3 bases, with 20 bases in between. The CDR3 runs 16 residues from the cysteine to the phenylalanine. The DNA shown is the 48-base CDR3, in frame from base 1.